This T cell receptor beta chain was captured by sequencing in a study of response to subunit inactivated influenza vaccine. Study conclusions and caveats: The authors put forward the suggestion that each seasonal influenza vaccination may bring in only a limited number of new T cells.

In its sample, this clonotype was seen a few times. Antigen unknown. Trimming removed 4 bases from V and 4 bases from J; junction bases left unmatched: 5. CDR3 length equals 15 residues. Germline loops: CDR1 SGHVS, CDR2 FQNEAQ. TCRdb reprocessed the RT-PCR reads via MiXCR and lists one record per CDR3 protein. The sample contains 500,000 or so distinct CDR3 sequences, about a tenth of which appear only once. The chain joins TRBV7-8 to TRBJ2-7; the match to TRBD1 covers 12 bases. Source: PBMCs from blood, taken roughly 46 days after vaccination. The sequence was collected from a man between 50 and 59 years old who received an inactivated influenza vaccine. Written as DNA, the CDR3 is TGTGCCAGCAGCTCACGGGACAGGGGGCGTTACGAGCAGTACTTC. It is translated as CASSSRDRGRYEQYF.